A selection of T cell receptor beta chains follows, all from one sample in a study of beta chain features in type 1 diabetes. TCRdb's table, derived via immunoSEQ multiplex PCR, lists solely in-frame clones and lacks some. Among some 150,000 clones, more than 9% were seen once, and the ten largest hold about 1.3%. Sequencing used naive CD4+ T cells from blood. The receptors here all came from a man aged 18 to 35 in good health. CDR3s include the opening cysteine and the closing phenylalanine or tryptophan. A D gene is named only where the DNA matches it firmly. Rows may omit the clone size; those that give it use once, few, many or a size class.

d_call j_call clone_size v_call cdr3_aa cdr3_nt
NA TRBJ1-1 few TRBV7-2 CASSPQGTGTEAFF TGTGCCAGCAGCCCACAGGGCACTGGGACTGAAGCTTTCTTT
NA TRBJ1-2 few TRBV9 CASSVGGGQPGYGYTF TGTGCCAGCAGCGTAGGAGGGGGACAACCCGGCTATGGCTACACCTTC
NA TRBJ2-6 NA TRBV11-3 CASSQRESGANVLTF TGTGCCAGCAGCCAACGAGAATCTGGGGCCAACGTCCTGACTTTC
TRBD2 TRBJ2-7 NA TRBV29-1 CSVAGLAGGSYEQYF TGCAGCGTTGCTGGGCTAGCGGGGGGATCCTACGAGCAGTACTTC
NA TRBJ2-1 many TRBV30 CAWSPFYNEQFF TGTGCCTGGAGTCCCTTTTACAATGAGCAGTTCTTC
TRBD2 TRBJ2-5 NA TRBV5-1 CASCYSGGAWETQYF TGCGCCAGCTGCTATAGCGGGGGGGCCTGGGAGACCCAGTACTTC
NA TRBJ2-7 few TRBV10-3 CAIMGDLRYEQYF TGTGCCATCATGGGGGACTTGAGATACGAGCAGTACTTC
NA TRBJ1-4 few TRBV5-1 CASSLFPGLTNEKLFF TGCGCCAGCAGCTTGTTTCCAGGTCTAACTAATGAAAAACTGTTTTTT
TRBD2 TRBJ2-3 few TRBV10-3 CAISKGLGNTDTQYF TGTGCCATCAGCAAGGGACTAGGGAACACAGATACGCAGTATTTT
TRBD1 TRBJ2-7 NA TRBV4-2 CASSPGAGGSYEQYF TGTGCCAGCAGCCCCGGGGCAGGGGGCTCCTACGAGCAGTACTTC
TRBD1 TRBJ1-2 NA TRBV28 CASSFSQGARGYTF TGTGCCAGCAGTTTCTCTCAGGGGGCTCGTGGCTACACCTTC
TRBD1 TRBJ1-5 few TRBV6-5 CASSSGTGGSNQPQHF TGTGCCAGCAGTTCCGGGACAGGGGGTTCAAATCAGCCCCAGCATTTT
TRBD1 TRBJ2-7 few TRBV7-2 CASSSRKGQPNEQYF TGTGCCAGCAGCTCAAGAAAGGGACAGCCGAATGAGCAGTACTTC
NA TRBJ1-5 few TRBV10-2 CASSDAASGDNQPQHF TGCGCCAGCAGTGATGCGGCGAGTGGAGACAATCAGCCCCAGCATTTT
NA TRBJ1-1 few TRBV6-5 CASSYHRAVNTEAFF TGTGCCAGCAGTTACCACAGGGCCGTGAACACTGAAGCTTTCTTT
NA TRBJ1-2 NA TRBV30 CAWSANYGYTF TGTGCCTGGAGTGCGAACTATGGCTACACCTTC
TRBD1 TRBJ1-4 NA TRBV7-2 CASSPGTGYEKLFF TGTGCCAGCAGCCCCGGGACAGGGTACGAAAAACTGTTTTTT
NA TRBJ2-7 NA TRBV19 CASSTPGGKNSYEQYF TGTGCCAGTAGTACCCCGGGTGGTAAGAACTCCTACGAGCAGTACTTC
TRBD1 TRBJ2-7 few TRBV6-5 CASSYSGQGVTYEQYF TGTGCCAGCAGTTACTCCGGGCAGGGGGTGACCTACGAGCAGTACTTC
TRBD2 TRBJ2-3 NA TRBV7-3 CASSVMGTSGRISTDTQYF TGTGCCAGCAGCGTCATGGGGACTAGCGGCCGGATTAGCACAGATACGCAGTATTTT